The 31 T cell receptor beta chains below come from one sample, sequenced in a study of CD8+ T cells in alopecia areata. Treatment denoted: oral pan-JAK inhibitor, 5-10 mg twice daily. Sequencing templates came from extracted RNA that was reverse transcribed into cDNA. Sequenced by immunoSEQ multiplex PCR; TCRdb stores in-frame clones only, minus some. This table holds some 110,000 clones, roughly three fifths found once. The sequencing used CD8+ T cells sorted from blood, collected at week 24, from a patient treated with tofacitinib. The receptors originated from a human donor with alopecia areata.

The J gene is TRBJ2-1, the V gene TRBV23-1; TRBD1 matches 11 bases. TRBV23-1 is an ORF, and what it does is uncertain. The CDR3 contains 16 residues. With 1 base clipped from V and 7 bases from J, the junction kept 6 bases outside the gene matches. The CDR3 region has the DNA TGCGCCAGCAGTCAATGTCAGGACAGGGGGCGGAATGAGCAGTTCTTC. Residues: CASSQCQDRGRNEQFF.

This clone was seen a handful of times. The CDR3 DNA is TGTGCCAGCAGTTCGACTCGGGGGGGCGATCAGCCCCAGCATTTT. As protein: CASSSTRGGDQPQHF. V is TRBV7-9 and J is TRBJ1-5; tentatively, D is TRBD1 (6 bases). From germline, CDR1 is SEHNR and CDR2 FQNEAQ (reference sequence). This CDR3 has 15 amino acids. The V gene lost 6 bases and the J gene lost 5 bases, with 17 bases spanning the gap.

V and J are TRBV7-9 and TRBJ1-2, with TRBD1 matching over 7 bases. Unmatched junction bases numbered 11, after V lost 4 bases and J lost 6 bases. The CDR3 extends over 15 amino acids. Germline assignment: CDR1 SEHNR and CDR2 FQNEAQ (reference sequence). The CDR3 is CASSSTGAPSHGYTF. Written as DNA, the CDR3 is TGTGCCAGCAGCTCCACAGGGGCCCCGTCCCATGGCTACACCTTC.

V gene TRBV6-5 combines with J gene TRBJ1-2, with D tentatively TRBD1 (5 bases). There are 13 residues in the CDR3. Germline V gene sequence: CDR1 MNHEY, CDR2 SVGAGI. The V end lost 8 bases, the J end lost 3 bases, and 13 bases lay between the germline ends. Here the CDR3 DNA reads TGTGCCAGCCGATTCAGGGACTACTATGGCTACACCTTC. Translation: CASRFRDYYGYTF.

The rearrangement links TRBV30 to TRBJ2-3, with D perhaps matching TRBD2 (7 bases). Trimming removed 3 bases at V and 2 bases at J, with 15 bases between. CDR1 and CDR2 from the germline V gene are GTSNPN and SVGIG (reference sequence). The CDR3 has 15 residues. CDR3 DNA: TGTGCCTGGAGGGACCACGGGGGGCTCACAGATACGCAGTATTTT. This sequence encodes CAWRDHGGLTDTQYF.

This sequence joins TRBV6-5 and TRBJ2-7; D is ambiguous. The length of the CDR3 is 14 residues. The ends were cut back, 8 bases at V and 3 bases at J, with 17 bases in the middle. Germline loops: CDR1 MNHEY, CDR2 SVGAGI. The DNA of the CDR3 is TGTGCCAGCCGCCGGGCTGGGGATCTCTACGAGCAGTACTTC. It encodes CASRRAGDLYEQYF.

J is TRBJ2-3 and V is TRBV30; D is possibly TRBD1 (6 bases). Germline CDR1 reads GTSNPN; CDR2 reads SVGIG (reference sequence). There are 13 residues in the CDR3. Trimming took 3 bases from V and 1 from J, leaving 8 bases between them. The CDR3 DNA reads as TGTGCCTGGAGGCAGGGGCGCACAGATACGCAGTATTTT. It translates to CAWRQGRTDTQYF.

The rearrangement links TRBV6-5 to TRBJ2-7, with TRBD1 matching over 7 bases. The CDR3 is 14 residues long. The germline CDR1 and CDR2 sequences are MNHEY and SVGAGI. V was pared by 8 bases and J by 2 bases, with 9 bases of the junction left unmatched. In nucleotides, the CDR3 is TGTGCCAGCTGTTCAACAGGGGAAACCTACGAGCAGTACTTC. Protein product: CASCSTGETYEQYF.

The chain uses TRBV9 and TRBJ2-7, with D perhaps TRBD2 (5 bases). V gave up 0 bases and J gave up 6 bases, with 16 bases separating them. The CDR3 contains 15 residues. Germline values: CDR1 SGDLS, CDR2 YYNGEE. The CDR3 nucleotides are TGTGCCAGCAGCGTAGGATCGAATGAGGGATCCGAGCAGTACTTC. This sequence encodes CASSVGSNEGSEQYF. The full variable domain, rest sourced from reference TRBV9 and TRBJ2-7, is DSGVTQTPKHLITATGQRVTLRCSPRSGDLSVYWYQQSLDQGLQFLIQYYNGEERAKGNILERFSAQQFPDLHSELNLSSLELGDSALYFCASSVGSNEGSEQYFGPGTRLTVT.

The genes are TRBV25-1 and TRBJ1-2, with D perhaps matching TRBD1 (5 bases). The CDR3 is 13 residues long. V was trimmed by 6 bases and J by 0 bases, leaving 8 bases between them. CDR1 is MGHDK, CDR2 SYGVNS, per germline. CDR3 DNA: TGTGCCAGCAGAGACAGTTCTAACTATGGCTACACCTTC. It codes for CASRDSSNYGYTF.

V is TRBV4-1 and J is TRBJ2-1; D ambiguous. This CDR3 region has 16 residues. CDR1 MGHRA and CDR2 YSYEKL come from the germline V gene. V shed 4 bases and J shed 9 bases, with 22 bases lying between them. CDR3 coding DNA: TGCGCCAGCAGCCCCCTTGACCAGCAGGCGTTTGGTGAGCAGTTCTTC. Translation: CASSPLDQQAFGEQFF.

The chain is built from TRBV6-5 and TRBJ2-2, with 7 bases that match TRBD2. J lost 4 bases, V lost 0 bases, and 5 bases had no gene match. Germline V gene lookup returns CDR1 MNHEY and CDR2 SVGAGI. The CDR3 sequence is 16 residues long. The CDR3 coding sequence is TGTGCCAGCAGTTACTCGGCGGGGGAGATCACCGGGGAGCTGTTTTTT. The encoded protein is CASSYSAGEITGELFF.

V usage is TRBV30 and J usage is TRBJ1-1; perhaps TRBD1 as D (6 bases). Trimming pared 0 bases from V and 1 base from J, leaving 18 bases between. The CDR3 consists of 17 residues. CDR1 and CDR2 (germline): GTSNPN, SVGIG (reference sequence). The CDR3 DNA reads as TGTGCCTGGAGTGTACCCCCCCGGACAGATCGGAACACTGAAGCTTTCTTT. This codes for CAWSVPPRTDRNTEAFF.

This clone has a handful of counts. The rearrangement links TRBV7-9 to TRBJ2-1, with D unclear. CDR1 and CDR2 from the germline V gene are SEHNR and FQNEAQ (reference sequence). Trimming cost V 2 bases and J 9 bases, with 14 bases left between them. The CDR3 has 14 amino acids. CDR3 loop: CASSLTTEWGEQFF. The CDR3 nucleotides are TGTGCCAGCAGCTTAACGACGGAATGGGGTGAGCAGTTCTTC.

The V call is TRBV5-6, the J call TRBJ2-5; no reliable D call. The length of the CDR3 is 14 residues. The germline CDR1 and CDR2 sequences are SGHDT and YYEEEE. Trimming stripped 4 bases from V and 5 bases from J, with 15 bases between. The CDR3 coding sequence is TGTGCCAGCAGCGAACTTTTCGATGGGGAGACCCAGTACTTC. Its translation is CASSELFDGETQYF.

This clone was seen only a few times. CDR3 loop: CATSRVPAGGNTGELFF. The CDR3 DNA follows: TGTGCCACCAGCAGAGTTCCCGCGGGGGGCAACACCGGGGAGCTGTTTTTT. The V gene is TRBV15, the J gene TRBJ2-2; 8 bases align to TRBD2. This CDR3 comprises 17 residues. Germline V gene lookup returns CDR1 LNHNV and CDR2 YYDKDF (reference sequence). V trimming: 1 base; J trimming: 2 bases; junction bases outside the gene matches: 6.

This clone was recorded only once. The chain is built from TRBV7-6 and TRBJ1-3; a possible D gene is TRBD1 (6 bases). CDR1 is SGHVS, CDR2 FNYEAQ, per germline. V was cut by 1 base and J by 3 bases, with 16 bases left in between. The CDR3 consists of 17 residues. In DNA form, the CDR3 reads TGTGCCAGCAGCTTAGATTCCAGGGGCCTTGATGGAAACACCATATATTTT. It specifies CASSLDSRGLDGNTIYF.

In regard to this clone: Other DNA sequences in this sample translate to the same CDR3. The rearrangement links TRBV6-5 to TRBJ2-7, with 9 bases matching TRBD2. The germline CDR1 and CDR2 sequences are MNHEY and SVGAGI. The J segment lost 4 bases and the V segment lost 0 bases, leaving 1 base of the junction unmatched. This CDR3 is 14 amino acids long. In DNA form, the CDR3 reads TGTGCCAGCAGTTACTCTAGCGGGGGTTACGAGCAGTACTTC. Translation gives CASSYSSGGYEQYF.

A word on this clone: One end of the junction is discordant with germline, which a read error may explain. CDR3 sequence reads: CASSESLSRAF. Here the CDR3 DNA reads TGCGCCAGCAGTGAGTCGTTGAGCCGAGCCTTC. The chain couples TRBV10-2 to TRBJ1-2, with D hard to call. Germline V lookup: CDR1 WSHSY, CDR2 SAAADI. The CDR3 length is 11 residues.

The rearrangement uses TRBV27 and TRBJ2-7; TRBD2 aligns across 7 bases. Germline values: CDR1 MNHEY, CDR2 SMNVEV (reference sequence). With 6 bases clipped from V and 5 bases from J, the junction kept 10 bases outside the gene matches. There are 14 residues in the CDR3. The DNA for the CDR3 is TGTGCCAGCAGATTGGTGGGGGGGGAAGACGAGCAGTACTTC. Its protein is CASRLVGGEDEQYF.

V and J are TRBV5-1 and TRBJ2-7; no definite D call. The CDR3 has 14 residues. Germline V lookup: CDR1 SGHRS, CDR2 YFSETQ. The V and J ends lost 1 base and 4 bases respectively, with 12 bases between them. CDR3 region: CASSLSAASYEQYF. For the CDR3, the DNA is TGCGCCAGCAGCTTGTCGGCGGCGTCTTACGAGCAGTACTTC.

This clone was counted a single time. V is TRBV6-5 and J is TRBJ2-1; the D is unclear. Germline CDR1 and CDR2: MNHEY and SVGAGI. V gave up 10 bases and J gave up 3 bases, with 10 bases separating them. CDR3 length: 12 residues. The DNA for the CDR3 is TGTGCCATCTCCGACGGCTACAATGAGCAGTTCTTC. Protein sequence: CAISDGYNEQFF.

The table lists this clone with a few counts. CDR3 DNA sequence: TGTGCCAGCAGCTTAGTCTCCACGGCGGACACAGATACGCAGTATTTT. Protein product: CASSLVSTADTDTQYF. The V gene is TRBV7-9, the J gene TRBJ2-3; no firm D call. Germline CDR1 SEHNR, CDR2 FQNEAQ (reference sequence). V lost 1 base, J lost 2 bases, and 13 bases lay in between. CDR3 length: 16 amino acids.

V usage is TRBV27 and J usage is TRBJ1-5; D possibly corresponds to TRBD1 (6 bases). The CDR3 runs to 14 residues. CDR1 is MNHEY and CDR2 is SMNVEV in the germline V gene (reference sequence). Trimming removed 5 bases from V and 6 bases from J, with 14 bases in between. The CDR3 region has the DNA TGTGCCAGCAGTCCTACAGGGTCGGGTCAGCCCCAGCATTTT. As protein: CASSPTGSGQPQHF.

Concerning this clone itself: The junction and the germline gene differ at one end; a read error may be behind it. The genes are TRBV11-2 and TRBJ2-5; tentatively, D is TRBD2 (6 bases). This CDR3 region has 12 residues. In germline, CDR1 is SGHAT, CDR2 FQNNGV. The CDR3 sequence is CASSLEGLKAHF. CDR3 in DNA: TGTGCCAGCAGCTTAGAGGGACTTAAAGCCCACTTC.

This clone was seen more than once but under ten times. The V gene is TRBV19, the J gene TRBJ2-1, with unresolved D. The length of the CDR3 is 13 residues. Trimming shortened V by 11 bases and J by 1 base, and 12 bases separated the two germline ends. Per the germline V gene, CDR1 is LNHDA and CDR2 is SQIVND (reference sequence). DNA of the CDR3: TGTGCCTGCATGGGTATTTCCTACAATGAGCAGTTCTTC. As protein: CACMGISYNEQFF.

This rearrangement joins TRBV9 to TRBJ2-7; D is unresolved. V lost 0 bases, J lost 7 bases, and 14 bases lay in between. The CDR3 loop spans 14 amino acids. The V gene's germline CDR1 is SGDLS and CDR2 YYNGEE. The CDR3 coding sequence is TGTGCCAGCAGCGTAGCGGACGGGTTTGGGGAGCAGTACTTC. It specifies CASSVADGFGEQYF.

This clone was seen a few times. This sequence joins TRBV4-2 and TRBJ1-1, with TRBD1 as a possible D gene (6 bases). The V gene lost 0 bases and the J gene lost 8 bases, with 7 bases spanning the gap. This CDR3 has 12 residues. The germline V gene has CDR1 LGHNA and CDR2 YNFKEQ. CDR3 loop: CASSQEGAEAFF. CDR3 DNA sequence: TGTGCCAGCAGCCAAGAGGGGGCAGAAGCTTTCTTT.

This clone was seen a handful of times. This chain links TRBV30 with TRBJ1-4; D gene unclear. V gave up 0 bases and J gave up 3 bases, with 8 bases separating them. The CDR3 extends over 14 amino acids. The V gene's germline CDR1 is GTSNPN and CDR2 SVGIG (reference sequence). CDR3 DNA sequence: TGTGCCTGGAGTGTGGTGAACCCTAATGAAAAACTGTTTTTT. Its translation: CAWSVVNPNEKLFF.

This clone was counted only a few times. The chain has TRBV6-5 and TRBJ2-2; D is unclear. The V gene's germline CDR1 is MNHEY and CDR2 SVGAGI. CDR3 length equals 13 residues. The V gene lost 2 bases and the J gene lost 6 bases, with 7 bases spanning the gap. This CDR3 reads CASSYRDSGELFF. The CDR3, as DNA: TGTGCCAGCAGTTACAGGGATTCCGGGGAGCTGTTTTTT.

The rearrangement joins TRBV6-5 to TRBJ2-7; 12 bases fit TRBD2. J was trimmed by 1 base and V by 7 bases; bases with no gene match: 5. The CDR3 loop spans 15 amino acids. Germline V gives CDR1 MNHEY, CDR2 SVGAGI. The CDR3 reads CASIGLAGRSYEQYF. The CDR3 coding sequence is TGTGCCAGCATTGGACTAGCGGGGAGGTCCTACGAGCAGTACTTC.